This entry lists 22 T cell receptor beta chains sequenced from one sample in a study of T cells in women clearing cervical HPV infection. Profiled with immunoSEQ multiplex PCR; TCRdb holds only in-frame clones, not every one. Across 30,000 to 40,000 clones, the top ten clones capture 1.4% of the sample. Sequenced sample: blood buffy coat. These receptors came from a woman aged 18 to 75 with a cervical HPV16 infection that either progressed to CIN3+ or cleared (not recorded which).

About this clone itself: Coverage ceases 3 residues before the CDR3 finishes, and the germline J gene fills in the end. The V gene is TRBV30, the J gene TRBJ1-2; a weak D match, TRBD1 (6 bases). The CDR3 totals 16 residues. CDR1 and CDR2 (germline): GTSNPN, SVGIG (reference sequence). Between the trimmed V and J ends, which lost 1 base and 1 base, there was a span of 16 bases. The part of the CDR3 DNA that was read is TGTGCCTGGAGTGGGGGGCCTATCGGGTTTAACTATGGC. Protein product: CAWSGGPIGFNYG. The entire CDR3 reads CAWSGGPIGFNYGYTF. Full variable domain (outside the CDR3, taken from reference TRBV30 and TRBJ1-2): SQTIHQWPATLVQPVGSPLSLECTVEGTSNPNLYWYRQAAGRGLQLLFYSVGIGQISSEVPQNLSASRPQDRQFILSSKKLLLSDSGFYLCAWSGGPIGFNYGYTFGSGTRLTVV.

This chain's CDR3 is CASSSRVSYNEQFF. Incomplete CDR3 DNA: TGTGCCAGCAGCAGTAGGGTCTCCTACAATGAG. V gene TRBV7-9 combines with J gene TRBJ2-1; D remains ambiguous. The read ends 3 residues early relative to the CDR3; the germline J gene fills the gap. This CDR3 contains 14 residues. Germline lookup yields CDR1 SEHNR and CDR2 FQNEAQ (reference sequence). Between the trimmed V and J ends, which lost 5 bases and 0 bases, there was a span of 8 bases.

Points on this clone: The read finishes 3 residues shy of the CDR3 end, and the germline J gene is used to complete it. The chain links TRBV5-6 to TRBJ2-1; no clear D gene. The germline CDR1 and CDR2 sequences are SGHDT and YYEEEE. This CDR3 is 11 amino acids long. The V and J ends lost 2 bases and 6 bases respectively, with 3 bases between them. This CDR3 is CASSFINEQFF. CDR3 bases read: TGTGCCAGCAGCTTCATCAATGAG.

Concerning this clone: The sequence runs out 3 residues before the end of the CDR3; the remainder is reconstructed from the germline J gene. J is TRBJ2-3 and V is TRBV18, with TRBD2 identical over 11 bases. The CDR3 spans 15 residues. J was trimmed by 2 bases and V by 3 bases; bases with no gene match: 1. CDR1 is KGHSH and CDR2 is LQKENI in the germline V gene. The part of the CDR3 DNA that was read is TGTGCCAGCTCACCGACTAGCGGGACCACAGATACG. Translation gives CASSPTSGTTDT. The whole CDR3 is CASSPTSGTTDTQYF.

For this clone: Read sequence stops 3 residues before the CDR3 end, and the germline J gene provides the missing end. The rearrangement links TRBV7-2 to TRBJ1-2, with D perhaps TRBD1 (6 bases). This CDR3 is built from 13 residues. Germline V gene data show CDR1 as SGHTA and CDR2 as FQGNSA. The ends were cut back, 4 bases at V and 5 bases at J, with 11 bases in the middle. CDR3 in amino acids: CASSSKGGYGYTF. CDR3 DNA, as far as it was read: TGTGCCAGCAGCTCGAAAGGGGGTTATGGC.

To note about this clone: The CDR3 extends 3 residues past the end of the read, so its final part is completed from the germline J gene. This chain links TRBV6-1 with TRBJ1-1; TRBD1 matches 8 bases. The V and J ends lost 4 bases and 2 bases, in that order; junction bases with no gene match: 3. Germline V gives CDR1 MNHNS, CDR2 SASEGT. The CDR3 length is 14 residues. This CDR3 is CASSATGVNTEAFF. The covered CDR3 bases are TGTGCCAGCAGTGCGACAGGGGTCAACACTGAA.

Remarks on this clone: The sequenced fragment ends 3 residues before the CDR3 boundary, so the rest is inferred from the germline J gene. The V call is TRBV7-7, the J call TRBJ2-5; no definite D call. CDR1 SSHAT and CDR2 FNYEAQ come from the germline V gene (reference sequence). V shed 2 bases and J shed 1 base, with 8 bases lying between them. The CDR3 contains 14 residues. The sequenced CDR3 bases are TGTGCCAGCAGCTTATATTCCAGCCAAGAGACC. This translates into CASSLYSSQET. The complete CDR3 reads CASSLYSSQETQYF.

This CDR3 is CASSPPTPNNEQFF. The DNA read from the CDR3 is TGTGCCAGTAGTCCACCTACCCCGAACAATGAG. The chain joins TRBV19 to TRBJ2-1, with D unclear. The read ends 3 residues early relative to the CDR3; the germline J gene fills the gap. CDR3 length: 14 amino acids. Per the germline V gene, CDR1 is LNHDA and CDR2 is SQIVND (reference sequence). With 5 bases removed from V and 5 bases from J, the gap between germline ends came to 13 bases.

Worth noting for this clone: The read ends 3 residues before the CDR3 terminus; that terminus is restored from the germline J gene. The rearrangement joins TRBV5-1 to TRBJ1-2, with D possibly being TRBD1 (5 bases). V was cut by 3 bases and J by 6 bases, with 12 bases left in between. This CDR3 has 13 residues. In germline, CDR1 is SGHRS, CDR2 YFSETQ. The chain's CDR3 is CASSSDRSDGYTF. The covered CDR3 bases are TGCGCCAGCAGCTCCGACAGATCCGATGGC.

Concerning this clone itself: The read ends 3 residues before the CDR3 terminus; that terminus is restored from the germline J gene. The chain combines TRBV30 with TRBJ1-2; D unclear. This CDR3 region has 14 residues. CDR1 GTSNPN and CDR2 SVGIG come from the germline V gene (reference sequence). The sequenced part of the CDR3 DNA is TGTGCCTGGAGTGTAAGTTTAGCCAAAAACATC. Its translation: CAWSVSLAKNI. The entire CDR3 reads CAWSVSLAKNIYTF.

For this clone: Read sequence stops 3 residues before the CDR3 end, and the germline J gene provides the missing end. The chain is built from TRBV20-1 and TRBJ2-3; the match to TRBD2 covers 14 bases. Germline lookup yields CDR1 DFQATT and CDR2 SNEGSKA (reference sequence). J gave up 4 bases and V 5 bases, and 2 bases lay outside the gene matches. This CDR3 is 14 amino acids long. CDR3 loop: CSAPTSGGADTQYF. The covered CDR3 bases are TGCAGTGCTCCGACTAGCGGGGGGGCAGATACG.

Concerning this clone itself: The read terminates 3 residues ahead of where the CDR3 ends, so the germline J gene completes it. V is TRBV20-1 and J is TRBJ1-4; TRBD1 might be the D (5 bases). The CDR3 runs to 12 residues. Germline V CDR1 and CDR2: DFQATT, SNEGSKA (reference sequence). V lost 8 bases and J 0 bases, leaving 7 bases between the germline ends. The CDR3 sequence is CSPTATNEKLFF. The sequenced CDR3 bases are TGCAGTCCGACAGCAACTAATGAAAAA.

The CDR3 DNA, read in part, is TGTGCCAGCAGACGGGAGGCGGGGACTGAA. Translated: CASRREAGTE. In full, the CDR3 reads CASRREAGTEAFF. V usage is TRBV7-6 and J usage is TRBJ1-1; no definite D call. The read terminates 3 residues ahead of where the CDR3 ends, so the germline J gene completes it. The V gene's germline CDR1 is SGHVS and CDR2 FNYEAQ. The CDR3 covers 13 residues. V was cut by 6 bases and J by 5 bases, with 13 bases left in between.

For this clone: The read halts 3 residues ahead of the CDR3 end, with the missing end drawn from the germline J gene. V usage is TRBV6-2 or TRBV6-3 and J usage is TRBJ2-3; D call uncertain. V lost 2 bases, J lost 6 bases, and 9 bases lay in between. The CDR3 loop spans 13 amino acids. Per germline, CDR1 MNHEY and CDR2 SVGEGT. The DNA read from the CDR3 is TGTGCCAGCAGTTACCTAACCACGGATACG. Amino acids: CASSYLTTDT. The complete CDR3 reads CASSYLTTDTQYF.

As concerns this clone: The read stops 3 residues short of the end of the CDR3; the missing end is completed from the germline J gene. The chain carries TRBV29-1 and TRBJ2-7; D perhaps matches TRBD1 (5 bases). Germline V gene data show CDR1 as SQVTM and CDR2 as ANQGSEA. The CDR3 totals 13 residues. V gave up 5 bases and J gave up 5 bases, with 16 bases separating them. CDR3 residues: CSVLGQGAHEQYF. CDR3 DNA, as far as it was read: TGCAGCGTTCTGGGGCAGGGCGCCCACGAG.

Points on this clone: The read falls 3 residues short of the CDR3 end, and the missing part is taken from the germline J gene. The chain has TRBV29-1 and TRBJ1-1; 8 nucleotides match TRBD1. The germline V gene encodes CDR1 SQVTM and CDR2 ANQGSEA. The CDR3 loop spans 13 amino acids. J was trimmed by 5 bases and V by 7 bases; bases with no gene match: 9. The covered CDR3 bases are TGCAGCGGCGACTGGACAGGGATTACTGAA. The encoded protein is CSGDWTGITE. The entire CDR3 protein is CSGDWTGITEAFF.

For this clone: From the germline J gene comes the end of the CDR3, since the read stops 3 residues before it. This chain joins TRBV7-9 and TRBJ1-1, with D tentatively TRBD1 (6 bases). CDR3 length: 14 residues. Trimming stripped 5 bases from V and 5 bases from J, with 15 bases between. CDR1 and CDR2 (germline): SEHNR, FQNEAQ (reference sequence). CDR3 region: CASSADHRVTEAFF. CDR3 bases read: TGTGCCAGCAGCGCCGACCACAGGGTAACTGAA.

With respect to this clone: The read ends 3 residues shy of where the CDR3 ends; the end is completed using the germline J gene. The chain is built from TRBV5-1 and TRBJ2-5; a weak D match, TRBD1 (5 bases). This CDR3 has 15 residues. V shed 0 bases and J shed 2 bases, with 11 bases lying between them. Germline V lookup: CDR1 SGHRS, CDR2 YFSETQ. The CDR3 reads CASSLERTTQETQYF. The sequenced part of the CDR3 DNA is TGCGCCAGCAGCTTGGAGAGGACAACGCAAGAGACC.

This CDR3 is CASSFYSGPYEQYF. The CDR3 bases that were read are TGTGCCAGCAGCTTCTATAGCGGTCCCTACGAG. The rearrangement uses TRBV7-2 and TRBJ2-7; maybe TRBD2 (6 bases). Sequencing ends 3 residues short of the CDR3 end; the germline J gene provides the rest. The length of the CDR3 is 14 residues. Germline CDR1 SGHTA, CDR2 FQGNSA. Trimming removed 3 bases from V and 2 bases from J, with 11 bases in between.

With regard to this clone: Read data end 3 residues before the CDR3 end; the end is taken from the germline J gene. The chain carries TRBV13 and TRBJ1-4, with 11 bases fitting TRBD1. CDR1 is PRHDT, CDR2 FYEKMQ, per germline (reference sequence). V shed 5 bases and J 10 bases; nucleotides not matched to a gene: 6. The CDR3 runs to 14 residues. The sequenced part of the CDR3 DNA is TGTGCCAGCAGCACCCGGACAGGGGGCGCAAAA. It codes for CASSTRTGGAK. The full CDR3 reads CASSTRTGGAKLFF.

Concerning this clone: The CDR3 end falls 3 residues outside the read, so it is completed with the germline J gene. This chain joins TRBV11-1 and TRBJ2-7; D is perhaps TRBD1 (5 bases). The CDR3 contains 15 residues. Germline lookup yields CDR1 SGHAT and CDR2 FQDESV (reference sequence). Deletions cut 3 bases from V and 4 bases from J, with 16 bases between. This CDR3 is CASSFSGHLLYEQYF. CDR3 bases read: TGTGCCAGCAGCTTTTCAGGACACCTATTATACGAG.

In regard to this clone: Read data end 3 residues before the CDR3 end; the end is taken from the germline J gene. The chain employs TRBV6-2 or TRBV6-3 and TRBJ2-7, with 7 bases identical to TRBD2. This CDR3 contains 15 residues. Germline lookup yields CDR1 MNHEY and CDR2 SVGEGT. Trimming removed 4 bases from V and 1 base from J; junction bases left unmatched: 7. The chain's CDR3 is CASSFVAGYSYEQYF. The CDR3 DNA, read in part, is TGTGCCAGCAGTTTTGTAGCGGGCTATTCCTACGAG.